The clone carrying this T cell receptor beta chain was picked up a small number of times. A library of TCRbeta sequences, prepared with unique molecular identifiers, was generated. MiXCR, applied by TCRdb to the PCR reads, yields one record per CDR3 protein. The sample lists fewer than 1 million distinct CDR3 sequences; less than 20% were seen once. V was shortened by 2 bases and J by 8 bases, with 8 bases between the two germline ends. CDR3 length: 12 residues. Germline V CDR1 and CDR2: SGHRS, YFSETQ. This sample stems from a study of T-cell reconstitution after alpha-beta-depleted transplantation in children.

V gene TRBV5-1 combines with J gene TRBJ2-1, with a possible D match to TRBD2 (6 bases). The receptor comes from a male patient younger than 18 who had a stem cell transplant for acute lymphoblastic leukemia, so the T cells may come from the graft donor. The starting material was PBMCs, mostly from graft donor cells, obtained 360 days after TCRalphabeta/CD19-depleted stem cell transplant. The CDR3 region is CASSLGRHEQFF. As DNA, the CDR3 is TGCGCCAGCAGCTTAGGGAGGCATGAGCAGTTCTTC.